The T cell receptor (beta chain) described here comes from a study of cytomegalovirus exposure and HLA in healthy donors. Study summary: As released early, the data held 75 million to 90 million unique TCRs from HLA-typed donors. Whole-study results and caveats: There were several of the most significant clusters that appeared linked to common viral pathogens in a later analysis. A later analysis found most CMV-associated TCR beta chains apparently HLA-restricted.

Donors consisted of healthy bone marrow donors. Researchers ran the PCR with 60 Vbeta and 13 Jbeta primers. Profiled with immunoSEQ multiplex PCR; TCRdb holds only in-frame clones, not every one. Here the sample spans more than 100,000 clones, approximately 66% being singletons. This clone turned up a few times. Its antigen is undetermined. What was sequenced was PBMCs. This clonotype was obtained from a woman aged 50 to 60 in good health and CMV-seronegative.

The CDR3 protein is CASSPGVNTGELFF. The CDR3 DNA is TGTGCCAGTAGTCCGGGGGTCAACACCGGGGAGCTGTTTTTT. The genes are TRBV19 and TRBJ2-2; a weak D match, TRBD2 (6 bases). Trimming cost V 5 bases and J 2 bases, with 9 bases left between them. The CDR3 runs 14 residues. Germline V gives CDR1 LNHDA, CDR2 SQIVND (reference sequence).